This TCR beta chain derives from a study of CXCR3-negative and CXCR3-positive naive CD8 T cells. Study-level findings and limits: Each naive subset displayed comparably high diversity, whereas memory CD8+ cells displayed much lower diversity. CXCR3-expressing naive cells carried TRB CDR3s more hydrophobic than those of CXCR3-negative naive cells.

Each TRB cDNA library was prepared by 5' RACE (with UMI labels). For each CDR3 protein, TCRdb gives one entry from its re-call of the 5' RACE reads, without DNA. The repertoire table contains fewer than 140,000 distinct CDR3 sequences. Concerning this clonotype: What it recognizes is unknown.

This CDR3 comprises 15 residues. Germline-derived CDR1 and CDR2 are SQVTM and ANQGSEA. Sequenced sample: naive CXCR3+ CD8+ T cells from blood. As to subset: CD45RO-CCR7+CD27+CD95- naive CD8+ T cells expressing CXCR3 (TNR3+). The chain recombines TRBV29-1 with TRBJ2-5; the TCRdb D gene call, TRBD1, has no DNA to confirm it. The sequence derives from a human donor in good health. Some clones in this sample may be carry-over from other donors' samples. The CDR3 sequence: CSVEDRDRVIETQYF.